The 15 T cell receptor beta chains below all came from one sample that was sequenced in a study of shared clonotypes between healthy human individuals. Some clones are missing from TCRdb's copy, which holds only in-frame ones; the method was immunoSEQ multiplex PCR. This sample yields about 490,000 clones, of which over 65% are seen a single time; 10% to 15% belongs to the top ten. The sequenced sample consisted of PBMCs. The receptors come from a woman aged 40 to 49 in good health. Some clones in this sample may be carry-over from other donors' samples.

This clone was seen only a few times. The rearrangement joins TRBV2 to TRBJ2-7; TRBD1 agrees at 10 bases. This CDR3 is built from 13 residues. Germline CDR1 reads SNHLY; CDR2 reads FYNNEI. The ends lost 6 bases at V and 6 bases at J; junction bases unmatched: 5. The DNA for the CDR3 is TGTGCCAGCAGAGGGACAGGGGTGTCCGAGCAGTACTTC. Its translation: CASRGTGVSEQYF.

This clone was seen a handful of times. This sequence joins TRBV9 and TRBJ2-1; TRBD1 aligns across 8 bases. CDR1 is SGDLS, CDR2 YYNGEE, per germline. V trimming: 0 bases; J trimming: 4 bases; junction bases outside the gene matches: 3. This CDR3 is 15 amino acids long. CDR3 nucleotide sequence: TGTGCCAGCAGCGTAGGGGGACAGGTATACAATGAGCAGTTCTTC. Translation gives CASSVGGQVYNEQFF.

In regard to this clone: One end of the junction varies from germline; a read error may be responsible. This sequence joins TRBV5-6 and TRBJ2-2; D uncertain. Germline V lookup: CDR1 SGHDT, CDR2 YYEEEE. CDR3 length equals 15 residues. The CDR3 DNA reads TGTGCCGGCAGCTTGGTACGGATTGATGGCGGGGAGCTGTTTTTT. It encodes CAGSLVRIDGGELFF.

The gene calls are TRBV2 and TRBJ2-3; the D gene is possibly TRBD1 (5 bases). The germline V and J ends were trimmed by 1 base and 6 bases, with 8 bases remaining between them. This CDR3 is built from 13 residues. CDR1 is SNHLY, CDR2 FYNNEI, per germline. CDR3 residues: CASSEGSGDTQYF. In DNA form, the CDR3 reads TGTGCCAGCAGTGAAGGGTCAGGGGATACGCAGTATTTT.

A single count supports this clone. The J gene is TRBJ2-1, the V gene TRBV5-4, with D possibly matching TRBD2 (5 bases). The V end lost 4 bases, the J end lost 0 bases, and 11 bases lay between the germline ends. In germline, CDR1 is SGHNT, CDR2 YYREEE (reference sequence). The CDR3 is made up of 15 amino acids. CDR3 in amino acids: CASSQIGSSYNEQFF. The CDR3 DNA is TGTGCCAGCAGCCAAATAGGGAGCTCCTACAATGAGCAGTTCTTC.

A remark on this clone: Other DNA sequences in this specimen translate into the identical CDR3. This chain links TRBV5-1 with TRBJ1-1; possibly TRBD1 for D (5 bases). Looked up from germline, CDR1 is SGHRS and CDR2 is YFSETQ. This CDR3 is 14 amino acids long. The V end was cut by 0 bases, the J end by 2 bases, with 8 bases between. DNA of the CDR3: TGCGCCAGCAGCTTGGGACAGACTAACACTGAAGCTTTCTTT. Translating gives CASSLGQTNTEAFF.

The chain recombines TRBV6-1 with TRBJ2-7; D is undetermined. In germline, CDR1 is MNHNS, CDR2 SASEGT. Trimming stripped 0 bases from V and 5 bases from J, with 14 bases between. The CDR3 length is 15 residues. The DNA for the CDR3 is TGTGCCAGCAGTGAAGCCAGGACCCCCTATGACGAGCAGTACTTC. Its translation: CASSEARTPYDEQYF.

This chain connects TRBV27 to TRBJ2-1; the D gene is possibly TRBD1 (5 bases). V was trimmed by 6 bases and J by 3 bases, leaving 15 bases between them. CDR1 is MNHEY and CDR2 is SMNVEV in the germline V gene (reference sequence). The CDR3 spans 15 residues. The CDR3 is CASSLTPRGYNEQFF. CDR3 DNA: TGTGCCAGCAGCTTAACCCCTAGGGGCTACAATGAGCAGTTCTTC.

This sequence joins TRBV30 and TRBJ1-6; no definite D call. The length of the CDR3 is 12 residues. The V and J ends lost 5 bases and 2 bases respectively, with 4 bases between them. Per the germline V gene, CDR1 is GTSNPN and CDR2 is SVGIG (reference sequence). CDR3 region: CAWRTYNSPLHF. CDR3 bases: TGTGCCTGGCGAACCTATAATTCACCCCTCCACTTT.

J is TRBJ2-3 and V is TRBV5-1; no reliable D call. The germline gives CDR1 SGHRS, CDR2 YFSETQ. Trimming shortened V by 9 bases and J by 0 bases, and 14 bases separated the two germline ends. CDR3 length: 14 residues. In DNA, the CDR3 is TGCGCCACCTCGGAACTCCCTAGCACAGATACGCAGTATTTT. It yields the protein CATSELPSTDTQYF.

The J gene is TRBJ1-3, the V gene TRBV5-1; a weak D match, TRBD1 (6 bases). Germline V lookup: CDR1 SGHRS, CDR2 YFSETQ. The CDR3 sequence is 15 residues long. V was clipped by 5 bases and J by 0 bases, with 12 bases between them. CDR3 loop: CASSSGETSGNTIYF. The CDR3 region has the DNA TGCGCCAGCAGTTCAGGGGAGACCTCTGGAAACACCATATATTTT.

CDR3 bases: TGCGCCAGCAGCTTGGAGGGTAGCGGGAAAGAGACCCAGTACTTC. Translation: CASSLEGSGKETQYF. The chain combines TRBV5-1 with TRBJ2-5, with 8 bases matching TRBD2. Germline V gene sequence: CDR1 SGHRS, CDR2 YFSETQ. The trim removed 0 bases at V and 3 bases at J, leaving 4 bases unmatched. The CDR3 length is 15 residues. The variable domain in full, with the rest retrieved from reference TRBV5-1 and TRBJ2-5, is KAGVTQTPRYLIKTRGQQVTLSCSPISGHRSVSWYQQTPGQGLQFLFEYFSETQRNKGNFPGRFSGRQFSNSRSEMNVSTLELGDSALYLCASSLEGSGKETQYFGPGTRLLVL.

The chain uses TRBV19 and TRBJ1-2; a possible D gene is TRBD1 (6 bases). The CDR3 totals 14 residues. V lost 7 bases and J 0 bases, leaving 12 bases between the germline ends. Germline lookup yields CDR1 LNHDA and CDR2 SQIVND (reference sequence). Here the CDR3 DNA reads TGTGCCAGTACCAACACAGGGACTAACTATGGCTACACCTTC. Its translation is CASTNTGTNYGYTF. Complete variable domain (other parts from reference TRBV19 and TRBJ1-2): DGGITQSPKYLFRKEGQNVTLSCEQNLNHDAMYWYRQDPGQGLRLIYYSQIVNDFQKGDIAEGYSVSREKKESFPLTVTSAQKNPTAFYLCASTNTGTNYGYTFGSGTRLTVV.

CDR3 in DNA: TGTGCCAGCAGTCCTAGCGGGAGGGCTGATTCGGAGACCCAGTACTTC. Its translation is CASSPSGRADSETQYF. This chain connects TRBV9 to TRBJ2-5; 12 nucleotides line up with TRBD2. Germline V gives CDR1 SGDLS, CDR2 YYNGEE. Trimming cost V 5 bases and J 5 bases; bases outside gene matches: 10. The CDR3 has 16 amino acids.

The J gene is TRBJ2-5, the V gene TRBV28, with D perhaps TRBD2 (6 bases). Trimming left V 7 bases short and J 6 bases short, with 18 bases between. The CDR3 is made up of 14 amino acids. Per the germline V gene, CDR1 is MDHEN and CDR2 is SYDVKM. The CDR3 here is CASTRRVSPQTQYF. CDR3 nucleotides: TGTGCCAGCACCCGGAGGGTCAGTCCACAGACCCAGTACTTC.